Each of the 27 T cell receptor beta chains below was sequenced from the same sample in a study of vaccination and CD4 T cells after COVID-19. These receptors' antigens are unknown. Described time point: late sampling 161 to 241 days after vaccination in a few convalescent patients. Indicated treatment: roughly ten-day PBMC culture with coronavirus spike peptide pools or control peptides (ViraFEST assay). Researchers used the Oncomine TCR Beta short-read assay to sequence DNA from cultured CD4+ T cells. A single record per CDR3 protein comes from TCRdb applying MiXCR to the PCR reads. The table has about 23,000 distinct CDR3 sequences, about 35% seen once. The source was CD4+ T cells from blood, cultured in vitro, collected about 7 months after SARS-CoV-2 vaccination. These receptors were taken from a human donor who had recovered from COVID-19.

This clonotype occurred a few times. The CDR3 DNA sequence: TGTGCCAGCAGCCGACGGGACTCGCATCGCGTTGATGAGCAGTTCTTC. Its protein is CASSRRDSHRVDEQFF. V and J are TRBV7-6 and TRBJ2-1, with D maybe TRBD2 (6 bases). This CDR3 region has 16 residues. CDR1 SGHVS and CDR2 FNYEAQ come from the germline V gene. The V and J ends lost 5 bases and 8 bases respectively, with 22 bases between them.

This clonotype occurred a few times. The CDR3 sequence is CASSLRGPNEQYF. The CDR3, as DNA: TGTGCCAGCAGCTTACGGGGTCCCAACGAGCAGTACTTC. The chain is built from TRBV7-9 and TRBJ2-7; possibly TRBD2 for D (5 bases). Germline V gives CDR1 SEHNR, CDR2 FQNEAQ (reference sequence). This CDR3 contains 13 residues. V lost 2 bases and J lost 5, with 10 bases in between. Using reference TRBV7-9 and TRBJ2-7 for the parts outside the CDR3, the full variable domain is DTGVSQNPRHKITKRGQNVTFRCDPISEHNRLYWYRQTLGQGPEFLTYFQNEAQLEKSRLLSDRFSAERPKGSFSTLEIQRTEQGDSAMYLCASSLRGPNEQYFGPGTRLTVT.

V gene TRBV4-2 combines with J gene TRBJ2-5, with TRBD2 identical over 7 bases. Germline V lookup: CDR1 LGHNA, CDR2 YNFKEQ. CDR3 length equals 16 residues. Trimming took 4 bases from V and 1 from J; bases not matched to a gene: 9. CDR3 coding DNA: TGTGCCAGCAGCCCATGGGAGGGAGTCCCCCAAGAGACCCAGTACTTC. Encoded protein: CASSPWEGVPQETQYF.

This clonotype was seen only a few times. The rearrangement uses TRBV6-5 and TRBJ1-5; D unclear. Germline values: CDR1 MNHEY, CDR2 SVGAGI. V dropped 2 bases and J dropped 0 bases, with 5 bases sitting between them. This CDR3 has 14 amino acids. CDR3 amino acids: CASSYGYSNQPQHF. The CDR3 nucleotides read TGTGCCAGCAGTTACGGGTATAGCAATCAGCCCCAGCATTTT.

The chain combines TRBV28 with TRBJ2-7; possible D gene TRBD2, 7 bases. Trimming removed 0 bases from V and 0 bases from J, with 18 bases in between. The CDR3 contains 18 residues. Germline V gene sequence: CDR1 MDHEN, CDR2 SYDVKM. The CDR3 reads CASSLWGGRGLPSYEQYF. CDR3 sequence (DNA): TGTGCCAGCAGTTTATGGGGGGGGCGCGGGTTACCCTCCTACGAGCAGTACTTC.

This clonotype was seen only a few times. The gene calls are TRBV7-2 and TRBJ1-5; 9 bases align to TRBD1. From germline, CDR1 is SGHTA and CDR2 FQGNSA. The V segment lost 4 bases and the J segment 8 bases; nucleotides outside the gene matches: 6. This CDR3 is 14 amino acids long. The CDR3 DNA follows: TGTGCCAGCAGCTCACAGGGGGCCGGGGAGCCCCAGCATTTT. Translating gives CASSSQGAGEPQHF.

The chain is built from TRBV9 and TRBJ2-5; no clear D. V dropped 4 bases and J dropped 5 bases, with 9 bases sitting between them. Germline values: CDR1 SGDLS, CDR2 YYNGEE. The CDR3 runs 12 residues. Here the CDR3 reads CASSFQEETQYF. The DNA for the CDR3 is TGTGCCAGCAGCTTCCAAGAGGAGACCCAGTACTTC.

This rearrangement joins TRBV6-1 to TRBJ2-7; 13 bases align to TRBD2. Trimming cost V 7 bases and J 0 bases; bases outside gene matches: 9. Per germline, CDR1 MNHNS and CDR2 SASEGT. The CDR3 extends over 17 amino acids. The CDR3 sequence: CASKGLAGVWSSYEQYF. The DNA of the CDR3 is TGTGCCAGCAAAGGACTAGCGGGAGTTTGGAGCTCCTACGAGCAGTACTTC.

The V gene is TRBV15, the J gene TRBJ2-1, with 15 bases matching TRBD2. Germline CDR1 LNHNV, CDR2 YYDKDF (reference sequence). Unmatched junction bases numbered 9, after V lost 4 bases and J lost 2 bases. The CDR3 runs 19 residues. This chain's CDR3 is CATSNGGTSGRSPYNEQFF. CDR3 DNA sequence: TGTGCCACCAGCAACGGAGGGACTAGCGGGAGGTCCCCCTACAATGAGCAGTTCTTC.

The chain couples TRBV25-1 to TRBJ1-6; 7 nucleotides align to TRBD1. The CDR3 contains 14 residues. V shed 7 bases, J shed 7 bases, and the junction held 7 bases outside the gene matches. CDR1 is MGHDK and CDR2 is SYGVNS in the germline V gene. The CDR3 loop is CASNQQGWNSPLHF. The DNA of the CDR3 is TGTGCCAGCAATCAACAGGGGTGGAATTCACCCCTCCACTTT.

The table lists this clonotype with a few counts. The chain's CDR3 is CASSPIADTQYF. CDR3 DNA: TGTGCCAGCAGCCCCATAGCAGATACGCAGTATTTT. The J gene is TRBJ2-3, the V gene TRBV4-2; the D is unclear. The CDR3 loop spans 12 amino acids. V dropped 4 bases and J dropped 4 bases, with 6 bases sitting between them. CDR1 and CDR2 (germline): LGHNA, YNFKEQ.

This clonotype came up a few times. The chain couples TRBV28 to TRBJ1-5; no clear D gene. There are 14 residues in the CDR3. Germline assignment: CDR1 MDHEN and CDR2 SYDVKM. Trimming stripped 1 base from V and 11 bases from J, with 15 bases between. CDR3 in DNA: TGTGCCAGCAGTTTATTGCCCTCTTCGGTGGCCCAGCATTTT. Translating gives CASSLLPSSVAQHF.

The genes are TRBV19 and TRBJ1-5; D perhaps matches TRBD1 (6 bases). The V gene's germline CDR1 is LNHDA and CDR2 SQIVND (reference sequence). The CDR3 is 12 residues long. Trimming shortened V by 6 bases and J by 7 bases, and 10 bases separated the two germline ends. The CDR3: CASRDREQPQHF. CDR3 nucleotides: TGTGCCAGTAGGGACAGAGAGCAGCCCCAGCATTTT. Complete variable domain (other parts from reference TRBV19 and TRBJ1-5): DGGITQSPKYLFRKEGQNVTLSCEQNLNHDAMYWYRQDPGQGLRLIYYSQIVNDFQKGDIAEGYSVSREKKESFPLTVTSAQKNPTAFYLCASRDREQPQHFGDGTRLSIL.

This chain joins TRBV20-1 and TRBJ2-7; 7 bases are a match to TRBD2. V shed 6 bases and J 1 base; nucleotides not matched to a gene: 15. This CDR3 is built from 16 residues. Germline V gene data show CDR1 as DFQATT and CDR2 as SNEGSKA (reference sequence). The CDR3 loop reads CSADTSAGLLSYEQYF. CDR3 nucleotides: TGCAGTGCCGATACTAGCGCCGGTCTTTTGTCCTACGAGCAGTACTTC.

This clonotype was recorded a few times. In DNA form, the CDR3 reads TGCAGCCTGATAGGCCGGGACTATGGCTACACCTTC. Amino acid sequence: CSLIGRDYGYTF. V and J are TRBV20-1 and TRBJ1-2; D unclear. The CDR3 has 12 residues. CDR1 and CDR2 (germline): DFQATT, SNEGSKA (reference sequence).

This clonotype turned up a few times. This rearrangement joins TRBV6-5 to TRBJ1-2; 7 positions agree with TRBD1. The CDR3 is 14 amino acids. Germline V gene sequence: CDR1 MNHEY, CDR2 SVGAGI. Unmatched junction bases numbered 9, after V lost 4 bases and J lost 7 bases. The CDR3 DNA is TGTGCCAGCAGTTGCGAGGGGGCGCAGGGTGGCTACACCTTC. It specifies CASSCEGAQGGYTF.

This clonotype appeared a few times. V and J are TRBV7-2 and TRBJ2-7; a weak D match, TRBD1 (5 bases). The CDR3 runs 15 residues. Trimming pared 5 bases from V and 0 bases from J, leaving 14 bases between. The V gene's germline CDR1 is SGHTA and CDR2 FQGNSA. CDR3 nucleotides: TGTGCCAGCAGCCCCCGGCAGGGCAGCTCCTACGAGCAGTACTTC. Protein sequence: CASSPRQGSSYEQYF.

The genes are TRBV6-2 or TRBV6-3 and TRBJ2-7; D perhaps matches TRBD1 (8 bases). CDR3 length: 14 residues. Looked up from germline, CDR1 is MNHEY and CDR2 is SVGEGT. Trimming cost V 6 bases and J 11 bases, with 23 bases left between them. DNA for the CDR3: TGTGCCAGCAGCACGGTGGACAGGGACTACTTTGAGTACTTC. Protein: CASSTVDRDYFEYF.

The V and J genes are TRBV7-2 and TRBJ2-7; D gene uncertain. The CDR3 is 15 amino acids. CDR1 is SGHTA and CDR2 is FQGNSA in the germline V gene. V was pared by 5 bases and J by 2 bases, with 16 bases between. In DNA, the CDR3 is TGTGCCAGCAGCCCCCCCAGCGCAAACACCTACGAGCAGTACTTC. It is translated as CASSPPSANTYEQYF.

This CDR3 reads CAISGVGRDYGYTF. CDR3 sequence (DNA): TGTGCCATCAGTGGGGTAGGCAGGGATTATGGCTACACCTTC. The chain carries TRBV10-3 and TRBJ1-2, with D possibly being TRBD1 (5 bases). This CDR3 has 14 amino acids. The germline V gene encodes CDR1 ENHRY and CDR2 SYGVKD. The V end was cut by 4 bases, the J end by 5 bases, with 14 bases between.

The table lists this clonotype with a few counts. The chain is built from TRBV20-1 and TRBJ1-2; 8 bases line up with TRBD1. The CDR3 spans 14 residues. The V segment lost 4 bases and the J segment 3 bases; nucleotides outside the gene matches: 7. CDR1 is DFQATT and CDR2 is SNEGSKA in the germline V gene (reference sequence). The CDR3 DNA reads TGCAGTGCTACCTTTACGACAGGGGACTATGGCTACACCTTC. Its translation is CSATFTTGDYGYTF.

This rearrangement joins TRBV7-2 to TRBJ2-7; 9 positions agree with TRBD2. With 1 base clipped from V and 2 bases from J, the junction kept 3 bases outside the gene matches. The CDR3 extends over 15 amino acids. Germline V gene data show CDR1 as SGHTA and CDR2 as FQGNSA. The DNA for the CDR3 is TGTGCCAGCAGCTTAGTAGCGGGAGAAACCTACGAGCAGTACTTC. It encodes CASSLVAGETYEQYF.

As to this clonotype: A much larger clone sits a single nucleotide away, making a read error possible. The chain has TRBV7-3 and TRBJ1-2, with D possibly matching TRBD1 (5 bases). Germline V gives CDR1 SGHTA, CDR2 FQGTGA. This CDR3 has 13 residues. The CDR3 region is CASSLGRGYGYAF. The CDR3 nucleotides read TGTGCCAGCAGCCTGGGACGGGGCTATGGCTACGCCTTC.

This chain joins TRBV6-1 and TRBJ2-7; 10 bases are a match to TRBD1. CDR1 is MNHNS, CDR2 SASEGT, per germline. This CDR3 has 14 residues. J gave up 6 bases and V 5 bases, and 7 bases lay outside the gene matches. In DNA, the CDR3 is TGTGCCAGCAGTAAACCGGGACAGGGGCTCGAGCAGTACTTC. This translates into CASSKPGQGLEQYF.

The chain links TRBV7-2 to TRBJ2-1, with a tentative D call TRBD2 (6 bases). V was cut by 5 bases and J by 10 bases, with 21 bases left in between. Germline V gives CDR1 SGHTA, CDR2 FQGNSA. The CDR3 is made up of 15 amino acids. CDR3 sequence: CASSLGLSGHLEQFF. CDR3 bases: TGTGCCAGCAGCCTTGGACTCAGCGGGCATCTCGAGCAGTTCTTC. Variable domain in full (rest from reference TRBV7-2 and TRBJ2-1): GAGVSQSPSNKVTEKGKDVELRCDPISGHTALYWYRQSLGQGLEFLIYFQGNSAPDKSGLPSDRFSAERTGGSVSTLTIQRTQQEDSAVYLCASSLGLSGHLEQFFGPGTRLTVL.

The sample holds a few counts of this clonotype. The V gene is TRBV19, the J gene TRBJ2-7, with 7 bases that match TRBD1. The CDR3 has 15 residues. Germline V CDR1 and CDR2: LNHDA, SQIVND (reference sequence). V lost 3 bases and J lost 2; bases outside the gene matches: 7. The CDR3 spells CASSIVGTATYEQYF. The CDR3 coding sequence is TGTGCCAGTAGTATTGTCGGGACAGCCACCTACGAGCAGTACTTC.

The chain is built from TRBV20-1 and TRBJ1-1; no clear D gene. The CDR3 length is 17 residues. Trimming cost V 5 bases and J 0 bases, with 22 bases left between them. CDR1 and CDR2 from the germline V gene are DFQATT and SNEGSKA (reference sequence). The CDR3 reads CSASSVSTGSLNTEAFF. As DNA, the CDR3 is TGCAGTGCTTCTAGCGTTAGCACGGGAAGCCTGAACACTGAAGCTTTCTTT.